This T cell receptor beta chain was profiled in a study of blood T cell repertoires in COVID-19. The CDR3 length is 12 residues. Germline CDR1 is SGDLS and CDR2 is YYNGEE. Trimming took off 3 bases at V and 8 bases at J, with 11 bases between the two ends. The data were produced by immunoSEQ multiplex PCR, yet TCRdb's version contains in-frame clones alone and is incomplete. The table shows fewer than 400,000 clones, with around nine tenths occurring only once. This chain joins TRBV9 and TRBJ1-1; D remains unclear. The sample consisted of PBMCs or T cells enriched from blood (not recorded which). The origin of this receptor is a woman aged 45-59 years who had recovered from COVID-19. CDR3 amino acids: CASSGGVGEAFF. The CDR3, as DNA: TGTGCCAGCAGCGGCGGGGTTGGGGAAGCTTTCTTT.